These 13 T cell receptor beta chains originate from one sample sequenced in a study of cytomegalovirus exposure and HLA in healthy donors (dated by TCRdb to 2017 to 2019). Library generation was performed with the immunoSEQ multiplex PCR assay. For the multiplex PCR, a mixture combining 60 forward primers for TCR Vbeta segments and 13 reverse primers for TCR Jbeta segments was used. The clones in this table, taken by TCRdb from immuneACCESS, are in-frame only. Not every clone is retained; where verified, under half of the shortfall comes from an unresolved V gene, and the cause of the rest is unknown. The sample table includes about 120,000 clones. The ten largest account for around 4% of the sample. Sequencing was carried out using PBMCs. These receptors came from a young man in good health and CMV-seronegative.

The V call is TRBV4-1, the J call TRBJ2-7; possibly TRBD1 for D (5 bases). V shed 0 bases and J shed 5 bases, with 17 bases lying between them. This CDR3 contains 16 residues. CDR1 MGHRA and CDR2 YSYEKL come from the germline V gene. In DNA form, the CDR3 reads TGCGCCAGCAGCCAAGATTTTAGGACACTATCTAACGAGCAGTACTTC. Protein product: CASSQDFRTLSNEQYF.

The chain recombines TRBV5-1 with TRBJ2-3; perhaps TRBD1 as D (6 bases). Germline V CDR1 and CDR2: SGHRS, YFSETQ. The CDR3 consists of 15 residues. With 3 bases removed from V and 3 bases from J, the gap between germline ends came to 14 bases. The CDR3 protein is CASSSTGIATDTQYF. The CDR3 nucleotides read TGCGCCAGCAGCTCAACAGGGATAGCAACAGATACGCAGTATTTT.

The chain is built from TRBV18 and TRBJ1-6; tentatively, D is TRBD1 (6 bases). Trimming cost V 2 bases and J 7 bases, with 12 bases left between them. The germline CDR1 and CDR2 sequences are KGHSH and LQKENI. This CDR3 comprises 15 residues. The CDR3 DNA sequence: TGTGCCAGCTCACCAATCACAGGGTTGAATTCACCCCTCCACTTT. It encodes CASSPITGLNSPLHF.

The chain's CDR3 is CASSYSFEGADYGYTF. CDR3 coding DNA: TGTGCCAGCAGTTACTCCTTTGAGGGGGCGGACTATGGCTACACCTTC. This chain uses TRBV6-6 with TRBJ1-2; the match to TRBD1 covers 7 bases. Looked up from germline, CDR1 is MNHNY and CDR2 is SVGAGI (reference sequence). This CDR3 spans 16 amino acids. V lost 0 bases, J lost 3 bases, and 7 bases stayed unmatched.

This rearrangement joins TRBV5-5 to TRBJ1-4, with 9 bases aligning to TRBD1. Germline loops: CDR1 SGHKS, CDR2 YYEKEE (reference sequence). The CDR3 loop spans 17 amino acids. Unmatched junction bases numbered 9, after V lost 4 bases and J lost 2 bases. CDR3 residues: CASSGTGGGGTNEKLFF. The CDR3 region has the DNA TGTGCCAGCAGCGGCACAGGGGGCGGTGGCACTAATGAAAAACTGTTTTTT.

The rearrangement links TRBV10-3 to TRBJ2-1; D remains ambiguous. This CDR3 spans 13 amino acids. Germline V gene sequence: CDR1 ENHRY, CDR2 SYGVKD. The V and J ends lost 0 bases and 7 bases respectively, with 7 bases between them. The CDR3: CAISESAENEQFF. The DNA for the CDR3 is TGTGCCATCAGTGAGTCTGCGGAAAATGAGCAGTTCTTC.

The chain recombines TRBV30 with TRBJ1-1; a weak D match, TRBD1 (5 bases). The CDR3 runs to 12 residues. The germline gives CDR1 GTSNPN, CDR2 SVGIG (reference sequence). The V end was cut by 4 bases, the J end by 0 bases, with 6 bases between. The CDR3 DNA follows: TGTGCCTGGACAGGGATGAACACTGAAGCTTTCTTT. It yields the protein CAWTGMNTEAFF.

The chain combines TRBV11-3 with TRBJ2-3; 15 positions agree with TRBD2. The CDR3 sequence is 17 residues long. V shed 4 bases and J 6 bases; nucleotides not matched to a gene: 8. The germline V gene encodes CDR1 SGHNT and CDR2 YENEEA. The chain's CDR3 is CASSSRTSGRAEDTQYF. The CDR3, as DNA: TGTGCCAGCAGCTCCAGGACTAGCGGGAGGGCAGAGGATACGCAGTATTTT.

The V and J genes are TRBV5-1 and TRBJ1-2; D unresolved. The V end lost 6 bases, the J end lost 8 bases, and 11 bases lay between the germline ends. The CDR3 is made up of 11 amino acids. The germline CDR1 and CDR2 sequences are SGHRS and YFSETQ. The CDR3 region has the DNA TGCGCCAGCACTGGCCCAGGCGGCTACACCTTC. This translates into CASTGPGGYTF.

The CDR3 DNA follows: TGTGCCAGCCTACAGGGGGACAGCAATGAGCAGTTCTTC. As protein: CASLQGDSNEQFF. The chain carries TRBV18 and TRBJ2-1; 8 bases match TRBD1. With V trimmed by 8 bases and J by 6 bases, 6 bases remained unmatched. Looked up from germline, CDR1 is KGHSH and CDR2 is LQKENI. This CDR3 region has 13 residues.

The chain links TRBV7-2 to TRBJ2-6; TRBD2 is a possible D gene (5 bases). The CDR3 length is 14 residues. The V end was cut by 8 bases, the J end by 0 bases, with 8 bases between. CDR1 SGHTA and CDR2 FQGNSA come from the germline V gene. Here the CDR3 DNA reads TGTGCCAGCCGAGGGAGCTCTGGGGCCAACGTCCTGACTTTC. This codes for CASRGSSGANVLTF.

Written as DNA, the CDR3 is TGTGCCAGCAGTTTTTGGGGGCGAACGGGACGGGCCAACGTCCTGACTTTC. Translating gives CASSFWGRTGRANVLTF. The chain links TRBV27 to TRBJ2-6; weak D call: TRBD1 (6 bases). Trimming took 3 bases from V and 5 from J, leaving 17 bases between them. CDR1 MNHEY and CDR2 SMNVEV come from the germline V gene (reference sequence). This CDR3 has 17 residues. Full variable domain (missing parts from reference TRBV27 and TRBJ2-6): EAQVTQNPRYLITVTGKKLTVTCSQNMNHEYMSWYRQDPGLGLRQIYYSMNVEVTDKGDVPEGYKVSRKEKRNFPLILESPSPNQTSLYFCASSFWGRTGRANVLTFGAGSRLTVL.

The chain couples TRBV14 to TRBJ1-1; D not certain. Trimming removed 4 bases at V and 4 bases at J, with 10 bases between. This CDR3 comprises 13 residues. Germline-derived CDR1 and CDR2 are SGHDN and FVKESK. The CDR3, as DNA: TGTGCCAGCAGCCGCGTCGAGGCCACTGAAGCTTTCTTT. Encoded protein: CASSRVEATEAFF.